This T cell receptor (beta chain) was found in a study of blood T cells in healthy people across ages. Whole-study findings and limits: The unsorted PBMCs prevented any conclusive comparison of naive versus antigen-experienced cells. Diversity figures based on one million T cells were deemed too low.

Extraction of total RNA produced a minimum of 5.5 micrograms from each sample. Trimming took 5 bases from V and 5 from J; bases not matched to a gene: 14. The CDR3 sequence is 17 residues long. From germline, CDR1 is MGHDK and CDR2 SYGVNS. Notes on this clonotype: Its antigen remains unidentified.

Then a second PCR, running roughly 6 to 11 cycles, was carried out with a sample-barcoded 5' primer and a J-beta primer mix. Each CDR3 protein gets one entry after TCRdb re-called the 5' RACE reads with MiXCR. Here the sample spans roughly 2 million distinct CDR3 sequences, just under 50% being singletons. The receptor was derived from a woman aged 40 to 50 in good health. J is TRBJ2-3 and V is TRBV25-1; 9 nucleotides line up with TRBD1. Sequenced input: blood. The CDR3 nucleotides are TGTGCCAGCAGTCCCGGGGTTTGGGGACAGGGAGTAGATACGCAGTATTTT. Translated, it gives CASSPGVWGQGVDTQYF.